The clone carrying this T cell receptor beta chain was detected ten times or more. Its antigen is as yet unknown. The germline CDR1 and CDR2 sequences are GTSNPN and SVGIG (reference sequence). V was cut by 0 bases and J by 0 bases, with 5 bases left in between. This CDR3 region has 13 residues. The data originate from a study of T cells in Graves' hyperthyroidism and ophthalmopathy. Study-wide points: A model using 13 V-J features told ophthalmopathy apart from stable hyperthyroidism.

Regions amplified from RNA transcripts were the TCR beta CDR3 regions. When the TCR CDR3 underwent first-round RT-PCR, the HTBI primer set was used. TCRdb independently ran MiXCR on the multiplex PCR reads; one entry per CDR3 protein. The sample shows some 650,000 distinct CDR3 sequences, around 16% of them seen only once. The sequencing input was blood. The chain employs TRBV30 and TRBJ1-1; D is unclear. The TCR originated in a woman aged 40-49 years with Graves' ophthalmopathy. This chain's CDR3 is CAWSVSVNTEAFF. The CDR3 coding sequence is TGTGCCTGGAGTGTATCTGTGAACACTGAAGCTTTCTTT.